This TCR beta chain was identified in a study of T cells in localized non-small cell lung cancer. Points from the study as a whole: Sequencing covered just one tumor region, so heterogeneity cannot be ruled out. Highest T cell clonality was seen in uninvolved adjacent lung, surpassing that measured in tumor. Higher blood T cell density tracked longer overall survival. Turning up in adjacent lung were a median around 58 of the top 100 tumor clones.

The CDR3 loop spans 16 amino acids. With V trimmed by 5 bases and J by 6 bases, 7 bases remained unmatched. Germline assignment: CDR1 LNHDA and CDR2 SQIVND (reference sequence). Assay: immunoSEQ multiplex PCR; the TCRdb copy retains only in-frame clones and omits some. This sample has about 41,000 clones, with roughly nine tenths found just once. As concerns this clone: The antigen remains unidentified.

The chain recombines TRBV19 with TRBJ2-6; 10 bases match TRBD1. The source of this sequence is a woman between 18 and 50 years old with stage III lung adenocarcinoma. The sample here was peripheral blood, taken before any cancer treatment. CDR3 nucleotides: TGTGCCAGTAGTGGGGACAGGGGAATACTGGCCAACGTCCTGACTTTC. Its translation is CASSGDRGILANVLTF.